This entry is about one TCR beta chain. Stated treatment: oral pan-JAK inhibitor, 5-10 mg twice daily. This specimen comes from a study of CD8+ T cells in alopecia areata. Trimming removed 4 bases at V and 0 bases at J, with 16 bases between. CDR1 is SQVTM, CDR2 ANQGSEA, per germline. The CDR3 is 16 amino acids. Sequencing templates came from extracted RNA that was reverse transcribed into cDNA. Using immunoSEQ multiplex PCR, the repertoire was profiled, and TCRdb retains in-frame clones only, with some absent. Of under 250,000 clones listed, about 58% are singletons. This chain joins TRBV29-1 and TRBJ2-1, with D perhaps matching TRBD2 (6 bases). The sample here was CD4+ T cells sorted from blood, taken at week 4, from a patient treated with tofacitinib. This TCR was sampled from a human donor with alopecia areata. The CDR3 is CSVGGGGDRSYNEQFF. The CDR3 nucleotides are TGCAGCGTTGGGGGAGGCGGGGACCGCTCCTACAATGAGCAGTTCTTC.